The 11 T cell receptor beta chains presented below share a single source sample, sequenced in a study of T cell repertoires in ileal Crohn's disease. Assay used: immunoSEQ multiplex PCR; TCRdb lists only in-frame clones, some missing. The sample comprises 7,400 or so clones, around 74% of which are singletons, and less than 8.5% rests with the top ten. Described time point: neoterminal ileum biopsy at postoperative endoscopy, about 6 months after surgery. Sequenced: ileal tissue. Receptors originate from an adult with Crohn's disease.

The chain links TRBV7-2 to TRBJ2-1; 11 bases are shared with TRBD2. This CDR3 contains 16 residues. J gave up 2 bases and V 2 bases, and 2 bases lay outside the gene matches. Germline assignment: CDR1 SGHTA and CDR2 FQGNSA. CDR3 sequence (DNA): TGTGCCAGCAGCTTACTTAGCGGGGGGGCCTACAATGAGCAGTTCTTC. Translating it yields CASSLLSGGAYNEQFF.

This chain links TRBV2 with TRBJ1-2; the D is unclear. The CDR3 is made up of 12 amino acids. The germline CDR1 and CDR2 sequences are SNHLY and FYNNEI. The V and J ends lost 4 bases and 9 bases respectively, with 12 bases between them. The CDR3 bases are TGTGCCAGCAGTGGAAGTTCGGGTCGCTACACCTTC. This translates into CASSGSSGRYTF.

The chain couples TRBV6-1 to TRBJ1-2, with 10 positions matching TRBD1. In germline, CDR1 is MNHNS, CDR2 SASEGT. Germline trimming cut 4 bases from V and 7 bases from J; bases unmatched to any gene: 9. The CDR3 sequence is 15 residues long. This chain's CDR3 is CASSAQTGGVGGYTF. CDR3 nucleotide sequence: TGTGCCAGCAGTGCCCAGACAGGGGGCGTCGGTGGCTACACCTTC.

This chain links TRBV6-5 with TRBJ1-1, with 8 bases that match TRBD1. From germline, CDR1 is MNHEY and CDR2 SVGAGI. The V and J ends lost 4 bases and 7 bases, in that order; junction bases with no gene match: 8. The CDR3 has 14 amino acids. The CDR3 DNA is TGTGCCAGCAGTTTCGACAGGGGACCCCATGAAGCTTTCTTT. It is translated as CASSFDRGPHEAFF.

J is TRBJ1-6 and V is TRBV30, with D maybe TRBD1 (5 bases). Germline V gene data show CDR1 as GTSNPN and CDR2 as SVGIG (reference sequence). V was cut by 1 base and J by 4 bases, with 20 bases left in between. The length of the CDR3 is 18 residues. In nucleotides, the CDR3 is TGTGCCTGGAGTGGGGGGGACGGCGTTACGATGTATAATTCACCCCTCCACTTT. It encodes CAWSGGDGVTMYNSPLHF.

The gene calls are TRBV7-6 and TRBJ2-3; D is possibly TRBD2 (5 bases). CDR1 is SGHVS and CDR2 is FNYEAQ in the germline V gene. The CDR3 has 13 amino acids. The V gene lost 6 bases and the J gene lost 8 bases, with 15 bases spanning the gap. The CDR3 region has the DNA TGTGCCAGCAGTCGCACCCTAGGAGGTACGCAGTATTTT. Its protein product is CASSRTLGGTQYF.

CDR3: CASRPTASNYGYTF. The CDR3 nucleotides are TGTGCCAGCAGGCCGACAGCTTCGAACTATGGCTACACCTTC. This rearrangement joins TRBV7-2 to TRBJ1-2; tentatively, D is TRBD1 (5 bases). The CDR3 is made up of 14 amino acids. From germline, CDR1 is SGHTA and CDR2 FQGNSA. V was trimmed by 6 bases and J by 2 bases, leaving 13 bases between them.

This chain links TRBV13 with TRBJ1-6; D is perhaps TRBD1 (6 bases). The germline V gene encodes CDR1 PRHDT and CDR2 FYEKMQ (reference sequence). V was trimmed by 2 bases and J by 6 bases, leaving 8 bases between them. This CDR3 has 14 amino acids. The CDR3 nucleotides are TGTGCCAGCAGCTTACGGGGGGCTAATTCACCCCTCCACTTT. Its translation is CASSLRGANSPLHF.

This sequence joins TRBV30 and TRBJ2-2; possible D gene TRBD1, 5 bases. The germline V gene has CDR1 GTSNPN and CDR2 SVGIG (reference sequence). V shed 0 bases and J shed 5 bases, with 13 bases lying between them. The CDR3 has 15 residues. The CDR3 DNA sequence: TGTGCCTGGAGTGTATCCAGGGTAGGGACCGGGGAGCTGTTTTTT. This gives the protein CAWSVSRVGTGELFF.

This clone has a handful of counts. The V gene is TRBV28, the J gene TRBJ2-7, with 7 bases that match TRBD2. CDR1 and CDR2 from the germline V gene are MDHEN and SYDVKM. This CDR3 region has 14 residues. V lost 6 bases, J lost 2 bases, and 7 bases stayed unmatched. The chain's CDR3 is CASSPLGGAYEQYF. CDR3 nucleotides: TGTGCCAGCAGCCCCTTGGGAGGGGCCTACGAGCAGTACTTC.

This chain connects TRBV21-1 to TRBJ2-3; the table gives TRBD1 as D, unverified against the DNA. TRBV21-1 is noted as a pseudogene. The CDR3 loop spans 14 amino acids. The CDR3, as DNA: TGTGCCAGCAGGGCCCCAATCCCGTCAGATACGCAGTATTTT. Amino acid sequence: CASRAPIPSDTQYF.